This is a list of T cell receptor beta chains from one sample in a study of blood T cell repertoires in COVID-19. The assay was immunoSEQ multiplex PCR, and TCRdb's table has in-frame clones only and misses some. The data show 150,000 to 200,000 clones, with 89% seen just once and around 8.9% held by the top ten. Sequences were obtained from PBMCs or T cells enriched from blood (not recorded which). All receptors derive from a woman between 18 and 29 years old who had recovered from COVID-19. The CDR3 runs from the conserved cysteine through the conserved F or W. A D gene is named only where the DNA matches it firmly. Size tells how often a clone was seen (once, few, many) or the class of an expanded clone, and some rows leave it out.

size: -
D: TRBD1
J: TRBJ2-1
V: TRBV15
CDR3: CATSRGERTGGGNEQFF
DNA: TGTGCCACCAGCAGAGGGGAGAGGACAGGGGGTGGAAATGAGCAGTTCTTC

size: few
D: -
J: TRBJ2-7
V: TRBV5-1
CDR3: CASSSNTGYQQYF
DNA: TGCGCCAGCAGCTCCAACACAGGGTATCAGCAGTACTTC

size: -
D: -
J: TRBJ1-3
V: TRBV10-1
CDR3: CASSEPFSGNTIYF
DNA: TGCGCCAGCAGTGAGCCCTTCTCTGGAAACACCATATATTTT

size: -
D: TRBD1
J: TRBJ1-2
V: TRBV7-9
CDR3: CASSEITGGYGYTF
DNA: TGTGCCAGCAGCGAAATCACAGGGGGCTATGGCTACACCTTC

size: -
D: -
J: TRBJ1-2
V: TRBV5-1
CDR3: CASSETQGNYGYTF
DNA: TGCGCCAGCAGCGAAACTCAGGGGAACTATGGCTACACCTTC

size: -
D: TRBD1
J: TRBJ1-1
V: TRBV6-6
CDR3: CASSYYGSGDRVQAFF
DNA: TGTGCCAGCAGTTACTACGGATCAGGTGACAGGGTTCAAGCTTTCTTT

size: -
D: -
J: TRBJ2-2
V: TRBV27
CDR3: CASSLLRTGELFF
DNA: TGTGCCAGCAGTTTACTGAGGACCGGGGAGCTGTTTTTT

size: -
D: TRBD1
J: TRBJ2-5
V: TRBV7-7
CDR3: CASSFGTARETQYF
DNA: TGTGCCAGCAGCTTCGGGACAGCCAGGGAGACCCAGTACTTC

size: -
D: TRBD1
J: TRBJ1-1
V: TRBV30
CDR3: CAWSIGGAEAFF
DNA: TGTGCCTGGAGTATAGGGGGCGCTGAAGCTTTCTTT

size: -
D: TRBD2
J: TRBJ2-5
V: TRBV5-1
CDR3: CASSFSPPGGETQYF
DNA: TGCGCCAGCAGCTTCAGTCCGCCGGGGGGAGAGACCCAGTACTTC

size: -
D: TRBD1
J: TRBJ1-2
V: TRBV30
CDR3: CAWSAQQGFRIGGYTF
DNA: TGTGCCTGGAGCGCACAACAGGGGTTTCGGATAGGGGGCTACACCTTC

size: -
D: TRBD1
J: TRBJ2-2
V: TRBV4-1
CDR3: CASSTTWDRGDGELFF
DNA: TGCGCCAGCAGTACAACTTGGGACAGGGGAGACGGGGAGCTGTTTTTT

size: -
D: -
J: TRBJ1-1
V: TRBV6-6
CDR3: CASSPAGNTEAFF
DNA: TGTGCCAGCAGCCCGGCGGGGAACACTGAAGCTTTCTTT

size: -
D: -
J: TRBJ2-7
V: TRBV24-1
CDR3: CATSDLLGGSSSYEQYF
DNA: TGTGCCACCAGTGATTTACTAGGAGGTTCCAGCTCCTACGAGCAGTACTTC

size: -
D: -
J: TRBJ2-5
V: TRBV5-4
CDR3: CASSLGQTGETQYF
DNA: TGTGCCAGCAGCTTGGGCCAAACGGGGGAGACCCAGTACTTC

size: once
D: -
J: TRBJ1-6
V: TRBV30
CDR3: CAWSPLGGLNSPLHF
DNA: TGTGCCTGGAGCCCCCTTGGCGGTTTGAATTCACCCCTCCACTTT

size: -
D: -
J: TRBJ1-1
V: TRBV28
CDR3: CASSFVGHRDTEAFF
DNA: TGTGCCAGCAGTTTTGTGGGACACAGAGACACTGAAGCTTTCTTT

size: -
D: -
J: TRBJ1-6
V: TRBV29-1
CDR3: CSVEIGAENSPLHF
DNA: TGCAGCGTTGAAATTGGGGCGGAGAATTCACCCCTCCACTTT

size: -
D: -
J: TRBJ2-2
V: TRBV6-1
CDR3: CASSEALRGTGELFF
DNA: TGTGCCAGCAGTGAAGCGCTCCGGGGCACCGGGGAGCTGTTTTTT

size: -
D: -
J: TRBJ2-1
V: TRBV7-9
CDR3: CASSLGGNGTPFF
DNA: TGTGCCAGCAGCTTGGGTGGTAACGGGACTCCGTTCTTC